This TCR beta chain was sequenced for a study of post-analysis software for immune sequencing data. Across the study: Included courses were relapsing-remitting and secondary progressive multiple sclerosis; progressive-relapsing multiple sclerosis was also included. Study-level results: When compared against controls, multiple sclerosis patients showed significantly lower normalized Chao1 diversity. TRBV5-6, TRBV5-1 and TRBV20-1 were among roughly five TRBV segments more frequent in patients than controls.

Unique-molecular-identifier-tagged TCR beta cDNA libraries were used. From the PCR reads, TCRdb called clonotypes with MiXCR, one entry per CDR3 protein. The sample lists roughly 650,000 distinct CDR3 sequences, 59% seen once, with around 11% in the top ten. The table lists this clonotype with a few counts. Antigen: not known. Germline V lookup: CDR1 SQVTM, CDR2 ANQGSEA. Deletions cut 3 bases from V and 6 bases from J, with 9 bases between. This CDR3 region has 11 residues. The receptor's source is a girl aged 2-15 years with multiple sclerosis. Input material: blood. The chain carries TRBV29-1 and TRBJ2-7; tentatively, D is TRBD1 (5 bases). CDR3 amino acids: CSVEVQGEQYF. The CDR3, as DNA: TGCAGCGTTGAGGTTCAGGGCGAGCAGTACTTC.